Below, one TCR beta chain is given with its context. Its specificity is not known. Profiling relied on immunoSEQ multiplex PCR, and the TCRdb table lists in-frame clones only, not all of them. Seen here are about 1.4 million clones, 96% observed once, and the top ten hold roughly 1.1%. In the CD4+ fraction, cells were divided into CD45RA+ naive and CD45RA-negative memory subsets. The data originate from a study of shared clonotypes between healthy human individuals. About the study: The plates for each donor numbered three CD4 naive, three CD4 memory, two CD8 naive and one CD8 memory.

General study results and limits: Naive subsets typically showed greater estimated richness than memory subsets. When naive CD4 clonotypes were compared across a few donors, 5% to 5.5% were shared.

This sequence was found in a man in his thirties or forties in good health. Sequencing used naive CD4+ T cells sorted from blood. Subset in this sample: CD45RA+ positively selected.

The CDR3 DNA reads TGTGCCGACACAGGGTCAGCCTACGAGCAGTACTTC. It translates to CADTGSAYEQYF. The V gene is TRBV5-6, the J gene TRBJ2-7, with D possibly TRBD1 on 6 matching bases. The CDR3 has 12 residues. CDR1 is SGHDT, CDR2 YYEEEE, per germline. V lost 10 bases and J lost 2, with 13 bases in between. The entire variable domain, with the rest obtained from reference TRBV5-6 and TRBJ2-7, is as follows: DAGVTQSPTHLIKTRGQQVTLRCSPKSGHDTVSWYQQALGQGPQFIFQYYEEEERQRGNFPDRFSGHQFPNYSSELNVNALLLGDSALYLCADTGSAYEQYFGPGTRLTVT.